This TCR beta chain is drawn from a study of T cell repertoires in cytomegalovirus infection. The study, taken as a whole, reports: In two of eight donors, the top clonotype was HLA-C-restricted CMV-specific. Cumulative public TCR beta family frequency identified CMV carriers with the relevant HLA.

The CDR3 length is 16 residues. The germline gives CDR1 KGHSH, CDR2 LQKENI. This clonotype showed up just a few times. What it recognizes is unknown. One junction end does not reproduce the germline sequence, and a read error may be involved. TCRdb reprocessed the reads via MiXCR and lists one record per CDR3 protein. The sample holds some 170,000 distinct CDR3 sequences; approximately 18% are singletons and the top ten take approximately 25%. The sequenced sample was CD8+ T cells from PBMCs. The rearrangement links TRBV18 to TRBJ2-7; 7 nucleotides match TRBD1. This sequence originates from a human donor in good health (CMV status not recorded). Some clones in this sample may be carry-over from other donors' samples. The CDR3 spells CASSPPLEGGHYEQYF. CDR3 nucleotide sequence: TGTGCCAGCTCTCCACCCTTGGAAGGGGGCCACTACGAGCAGTACTTC.